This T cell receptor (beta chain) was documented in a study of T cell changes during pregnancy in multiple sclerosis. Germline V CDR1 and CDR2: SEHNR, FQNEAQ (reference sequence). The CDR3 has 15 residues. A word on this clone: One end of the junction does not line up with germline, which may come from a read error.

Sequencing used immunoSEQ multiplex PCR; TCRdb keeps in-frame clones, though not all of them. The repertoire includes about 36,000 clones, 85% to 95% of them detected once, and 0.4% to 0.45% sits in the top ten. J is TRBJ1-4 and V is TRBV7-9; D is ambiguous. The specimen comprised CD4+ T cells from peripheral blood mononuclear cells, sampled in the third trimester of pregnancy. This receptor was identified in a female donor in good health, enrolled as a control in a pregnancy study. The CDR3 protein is CASRISGESKEKLFF. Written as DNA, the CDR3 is TGTGCCAGCAGAATCAGCGGGGAATCTAAAGAAAAACTGTTTTTT. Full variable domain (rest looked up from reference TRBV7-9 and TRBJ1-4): DTGVSQNPRHKITKRGQNVTFRCDPISEHNRLYWYRQTLGQGPEFLTYFQNEAQLEKSRLLSDRFSAERPKGSFSTLEIQRTEQGDSAMYLCASRISGESKEKLFFGSGTQLSVL.